The subject of this entry is one T cell receptor beta chain. Original methodology: Reference gene primer amplification yielded estimated nucleated cell counts. Profiling relied on immunoSEQ multiplex PCR, and the TCRdb table lists in-frame clones only, not all of them. V, J and clone size derive from that table, while D and trimming were established from the DNA sequence. The repertoire consists of under 300,000 clones, with 88% occurring once and the leading ten covering about 1%. The data originate from a study of blood T cell repertoires in COVID-19. Across the whole study: The analysed material was cDNA or gDNA that came from T cells, B-cell-depleted T cells, or PBMCs.

Germline CDR1 SQVTM, CDR2 ANQGSEA. V shed 4 bases and J shed 4 bases, with 13 bases lying between them. CDR3 length equals 13 residues. Specimen: peripheral blood. The origin of this receptor is a woman aged 40 to 50 who had recovered from COVID-19. The rearrangement uses TRBV29-1 and TRBJ2-5, with D maybe TRBD1 (5 bases). CDR3 nucleotide sequence: TGCAGCGTTGTGGTTGGGGCCGGAGAGACCCAGTACTTC. Amino acid sequence: CSVVVGAGETQYF.